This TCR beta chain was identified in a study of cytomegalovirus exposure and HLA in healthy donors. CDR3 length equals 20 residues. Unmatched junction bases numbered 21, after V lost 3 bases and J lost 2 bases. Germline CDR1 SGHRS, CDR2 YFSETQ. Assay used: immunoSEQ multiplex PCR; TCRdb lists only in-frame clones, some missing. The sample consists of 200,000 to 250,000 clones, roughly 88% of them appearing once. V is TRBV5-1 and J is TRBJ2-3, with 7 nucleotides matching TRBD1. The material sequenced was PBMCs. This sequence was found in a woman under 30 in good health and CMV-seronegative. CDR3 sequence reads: CASSSVGKRGTVLNTDTQYF. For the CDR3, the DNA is TGCGCCAGCAGCTCCGTGGGGAAAAGGGGGACAGTCCTTAACACAGATACGCAGTATTTT.